This T cell receptor (beta chain) was identified during a study of Ad26.COV2.S vaccination and SARS-CoV-2 variants. The wider study: Participant was drawn from the COV1001 Ad26.COV2.S trial arm. Notes on the study in general: Vaccine recipients showed a spike-specific TCR breadth that was higher than in placebo recipients.

CDR3 size: 14 residues. V was cut by 2 bases and J by 8 bases, with 10 bases left in between. Germline V lookup: CDR1 SEHNR, CDR2 FQNEAQ (reference sequence). This clone was recorded only once. As yet, its antigen is unknown. Sequencing used immunoSEQ multiplex PCR; TCRdb keeps in-frame clones, though not all of them. This table holds roughly 410,000 clones, about four fifths found once. Treatment specified: over 15 received Ad26.COV2.S at low or high dose, single or two shots; five or six received placebo; per-sample allocation not given. Each sample was drawn 63 days after the first injection (of vaccine or placebo).

The chain recombines TRBV7-9 with TRBJ1-6; D unclear. Sequenced material: peripheral blood, taken in a trial of Ad26.COV2.S vaccine versus placebo. The receptor comes from a person aged 18-60 years who received the Ad26.COV2.S COVID-19 vaccine or a placebo. In DNA, the CDR3 is TGTGCCAGCAGCTTAACGGTGAGCCATTCACCCCTCCACTTT. It translates to CASSLTVSHSPLHF.